This T cell receptor beta chain stems from a study of cytotoxic CD8 clonotypes in ibrutinib-treated CLL. Study findings and constraints: Clonality climbed at ibrutinib response, then dropped toward baseline at progression. Public clonotypes proved infrequent, and on treatment they shrank or remained steady.

The method was immunoSEQ multiplex PCR; TCRdb's version includes in-frame clones alone and lacks a portion of them. Of 30,000 or so clones in the sample, around three fifths were seen once. This clone has more than one count but fewer than ten. Its target is not known. This CDR3 comprises 13 residues. Germline V gene sequence: CDR1 MNHNY, CDR2 SVGAGI (reference sequence). Trimming shortened V by 2 bases and J by 4 bases, and 8 bases separated the two germline ends. The chain links TRBV6-6 to TRBJ1-1; D is perhaps TRBD1 (6 bases). The receptor comes from a human donor with chronic lymphocytic leukemia. The sample consisted of PBMCs, taken before ibrutinib treatment. The DNA for the CDR3 is TGTGCCAGCAGTTACGTAGGGGGCACTGAAGCTTTCTTT. Protein: CASSYVGGTEAFF.